The rows below give T cell receptor beta chains drawn from one sample of a study of prognosis after radiotherapy for stage I lung cancer. TCRdb re-analysed the multiplex PCR reads in MiXCR, keeping a single row per CDR3 protein. The sample contains about 23,000 distinct CDR3 sequences, approximately 45% of which appear only once. The sequencing used PBMCs, collected before or after stereotactic body radiation therapy (not recorded which). The source is a donor aged 50 or older with non-small cell lung cancer. CDR3s include the opening cysteine and the closing phenylalanine or tryptophan. The D gene is left open where the match is weak. Clone size, where shown, is once, few, many, or a class for clones that have expanded.

d_call | j_call | clone_size | v_call | cdr3_nt | cdr3_aa
- | TRBJ2-4 | - | TRBV11-2 | TGTGCCAGCAGCTTTGGCTGGACAGCCAAAAACATTCAGTACTTC | CASSFGWTAKNIQYF
TRBD1 | TRBJ2-1 | - | TRBV9 | TGTGCCAGCAGCCCCCGGACAGGGGCCTACAATGAGCAGTTCTTC | CASSPRTGAYNEQFF
- | TRBJ2-5 | few | TRBV4-2 | TGTGCCAGCACCGGATTCGGACTGGAGACCCAGTACTTC | CASTGFGLETQYF
- | TRBJ2-3 | many | TRBV7-9 | TGTGCCAGCAGCTTTTCTGACCCAGATACGCAGTATTTT | CASSFSDPDTQYF
- | TRBJ2-7 | many | TRBV7-2 | TGTGCCAGCAGTTACGCCTGGGGCTCGGGCGAGCAGTACTTC | CASSYAWGSGEQYF
- | TRBJ1-5 | - | TRBV6-2/TRBV6-3 | TGTGCCAGCAGTTCCACAGACAATCAGCCCCAGCATTTT | CASSSTDNQPQHF
- | TRBJ2-3 | - | TRBV28 | TGTGCCAGCGCCCCGCCGGGGTTTTATAGTGATACGCAGTATTTT | CASAPPGFYSDTQYF
- | TRBJ1-2 | medium-sized | TRBV2 | TGTGCCAGCAGTGATAGAGGGGGGAACTATGGCTACACCTTC | CASSDRGGNYGYTF
- | TRBJ2-1 | many | TRBV28 | TGTGCCACCCAGGGGAGCCGGAGTGAGCAGTTCTTC | CATQGSRSEQFF
TRBD1 | TRBJ2-7 | - | TRBV4-2 | TGTGCCAGCAGCCAATCCCCTCCCGGACAGGGCTTGTACAAGAAGTACTTC | CASSQSPPGQGLYKKYF
TRBD2 | TRBJ2-5 | - | TRBV6-1 | TGTGCCAGCAGAGCACCCACTAGCGGCGGAGAGAACCAGTACTTC | CASRAPTSGGENQYF
- | TRBJ2-1 | - | TRBV5-1 | TGCGCCAGCAGCTTGATCCCCGATGGCTACAATGAGCAGTTCTTC | CASSLIPDGYNEQFF
TRBD1 | TRBJ2-2 | - | TRBV28 | TGTGCCAGCAGACCCGACAGGGGTCACACCGGGGAGCTGTTTTTT | CASRPDRGHTGELFF
- | TRBJ2-7 | - | TRBV11-2 | TGTGCCAGCATGACTTGGGCAGGAAGCTCCTACGGGCAGTACTTC | CASMTWAGSSYGQYF
TRBD1 | TRBJ2-3 | once | TRBV20-1 | TGCAGTGCTCATTCAGGGGACAGGAGCACAGATAAGAAGTATTTT | CSAHSGDRSTDKKYF
TRBD2 | TRBJ2-1 | many | TRBV6-1 | TGTGCCAGCAGGGGACTAGCGGGACTCCTAGGGAATGAGCAGTTCTTC | CASRGLAGLLGNEQFF
- | TRBJ2-1 | - | TRBV6-5 | TGTGCCAGCAGTTACGTATCTAGTTGGGGCAATGAGCAGTTCTTC | CASSYVSSWGNEQFF
TRBD1 | TRBJ1-5 | many | TRBV2 | TGTGCCAGCAGTGAGGTAGACAGGGACAATCAGCCCCAGCATTTT | CASSEVDRDNQPQHF
TRBD1 | TRBJ1-2 | - | TRBV19 | TGTGCCAGTAGTAGACAGGGGGAGGATTCACTCTATGGATACACCTTC | CASSRQGEDSLYGYTF
TRBD1 | TRBJ2-7 | many | TRBV5-1 | TGCGCCAGCAGCTCACAGGGGGCTAGCAACGAGCAGTACTTC | CASSSQGASNEQYF
TRBD2 | TRBJ2-6 | - | TRBV7-9 | TGTGCCAGCAGCTTAGCGGGTACAGGGACTAGCTCTTGGGCCAACGTCCTGACTTTC | CASSLAGTGTSSWANVLTF
- | TRBJ1-6 | medium-sized | TRBV27 | TGTGCCAGCAGTTTATCATCAGGGCTTGGGGCACCCCTCCACTTT | CASSLSSGLGAPLHF
- | TRBJ1-5 | - | TRBV6-5 | TGTGCCAGCAGTTACGGACCCTCAAGCAATCAGCCCCAGCATTTT | CASSYGPSSNQPQHF
TRBD1 | TRBJ2-7 | once | TRBV6-5 | TGTGCCAGCAGTTCGGCAGGGGGACGGGAGCAGTACTTC | CASSSAGGREQYF
- | TRBJ2-7 | - | TRBV24-1 | TGTGCCACCAGTGCCCTAACCGGGACCGATGAAAAGCAGTACTTC | CATSALTGTDEKQYF
TRBD1 | TRBJ1-1 | many | TRBV2 | TGTGCCAGCAGAAATGACAGGGCGGACACTGAAGCTTTCTTT | CASRNDRADTEAFF
TRBD2 | TRBJ2-3 | many | TRBV11-2 | TGTGCCAGCAGCGCGACGACCCTTTTCCGGGGGGGCACAGATACGCAGTATTTT | CASSATTLFRGGTDTQYF
TRBD2 | TRBJ2-5 | medium-sized | TRBV5-6 | TGTGCCAGCAGCTTGGTAGCGGGGGGACGAGAGACCCAGTACTTC | CASSLVAGGRETQYF
- | TRBJ2-2 | - | TRBV24-1 | TGTGCCACACGAGGGAACAGGGACACCGGGGAGCTGTTTTTT | CATRGNRDTGELFF
TRBD1 | TRBJ2-2 | medium-sized | TRBV6-1 | TGTGCCAGCAGTAACCTCCCGGGACAGGGGAGCGGGGAGCTGTTTTTT | CASSNLPGQGSGELFF
- | TRBJ1-2 | once | TRBV28 | TGTGCCAGCAGAAATAATCCAGGGTATGGCTACACCTTC | CASRNNPGYGYTF
- | TRBJ2-6 | - | TRBV28 | TGTGCCAGCAGTTTCCCGACGGTTTGGGGGGCCAACGTCCTGACTTTC | CASSFPTVWGANVLTF
- | TRBJ2-7 | many | TRBV15 | TGTGCCACCAGCAGAGAAGCGGCCCCCGACGAGCAGTACTTC | CATSREAAPDEQYF
TRBD2 | TRBJ2-3 | medium-sized | TRBV6-1 | TGTGCCAGCGTAGCGGGGGGGCGGACCACAGATACGCAGTATTTT | CASVAGGRTTDTQYF
TRBD2 | TRBJ2-7 | many | TRBV5-1 | TGCGCCAGCAGCTTGGCAGGGACTAACGCCTACGAGCAGTACTTC | CASSLAGTNAYEQYF
TRBD1 | TRBJ1-3 | few | TRBV6-2/TRBV6-3 | TGTGCCAGCAGTTTATCCGGGACAGGGGGAAACACCATATATTTT | CASSLSGTGGNTIYF
- | TRBJ2-2 | many | TRBV30 | TGTGCCTGGATAGCCCCCGGAAACACCGGGGAGCTGTTTTTT | CAWIAPGNTGELFF
- | TRBJ2-3 | once | TRBV28 | TGTGCCAGCAGCCCGTCTACGGCTACGGAGTATTTT | CASSPSTATEYF
TRBD1 | TRBJ2-7 | - | TRBV7-6 | TGTGCCAGCACCGTAGACAGGGAAAACGAGCAGTACTTC | CASTVDRENEQYF
TRBD2 | TRBJ2-1 | few | TRBV6-5 | TGTGCCAGCAGTTACTCGTCCCTCATGGTAGCGGGAGTTGGCAATGAGCAGTTCTTC | CASSYSSLMVAGVGNEQFF
TRBD2 | TRBJ2-7 | once | TRBV5-1 | TGCGCCAGCAGCTTGTTTGGCGGGAGATCTGACGAGCAGTACTTC | CASSLFGGRSDEQYF
- | TRBJ1-5 | - | TRBV7-2 | TGTGCCAGCAGCTTAGGTCCGGGAACCAATCAGCCCCAGCATTTT | CASSLGPGTNQPQHF
TRBD2 | TRBJ2-1 | many | TRBV9 | TGTGCCAGCAGCGTAGCTGGTAGCGGGAGTAATGAGCAGTTCTTC | CASSVAGSGSNEQFF
TRBD1 | TRBJ2-6 | many | TRBV7-2 | TGTGCCAGCAGCCTGACAGGGTCGGGGGCCAACGTCCTGACTTTC | CASSLTGSGANVLTF
TRBD2 | TRBJ2-3 | - | TRBV28 | TGTGCCAGCAGTTTTCTAGCGGTCACAGATACGCAGTATTTT | CASSFLAVTDTQYF
- | TRBJ1-2 | medium-sized | TRBV5-1 | TGCGCCAGCAGCTTGGACGCGGATGGCTACACCTTC | CASSLDADGYTF
- | TRBJ2-1 | - | TRBV18 | TGTGCCAGCTCACCACTACTGAGCAATGAGCAGTTCTTC | CASSPLLSNEQFF
- | TRBJ1-2 | - | TRBV5-1 | TGCGCCAGCAGCTTGTCAGGGAACTATGGCTACACCTTC | CASSLSGNYGYTF
- | TRBJ1-1 | many | TRBV29-1 | TGCAGCGTCGCCAGGGGTTTACAGACTGAAGCTTTCTTT | CSVARGLQTEAFF
- | TRBJ1-2 | - | TRBV28 | TGTGCCAGCACCTTATACCTTAACTATGGCTACACCTTC | CASTLYLNYGYTF
TRBD1 | TRBJ1-2 | - | TRBV6-1 | TGTGCCAGCAGTCCGGACAGGGGTCTATATGGCTACACCTTC | CASSPDRGLYGYTF
- | TRBJ1-6 | - | TRBV11-2 | TGTGCCAGCAGGGGACCTCAGAGTAATTCACCCCTCCACTTT | CASRGPQSNSPLHF
- | TRBJ2-3 | few | TRBV7-2 | TGTGCCAGCAGTCGGCAAGATACGCAGTATTTT | CASSRQDTQYF
- | TRBJ2-7 | many | TRBV5-1 | TGCGCCAGCAGCTTAAACGGCCAGGGCTACGAGCAGTACTTC | CASSLNGQGYEQYF
TRBD1 | TRBJ2-7 | - | TRBV9 | TGTGCCAGCAGCGGGACAGGCTGGGGCGAGCAGTACTTC | CASSGTGWGEQYF